Detailed here is one TCR beta chain. The CDR3 runs to 15 residues. Per germline, CDR1 SGHRS and CDR2 YFSETQ. V lost 4 bases, J lost 4 bases, and 12 bases lay in between. Original handling: Estimation of nucleated cell counts relied on the amplification of reference gene primers. The assay was immunoSEQ multiplex PCR, and TCRdb's table has in-frame clones only and misses some. Clone size and V and J calls were adopted from that table, with D and trimming inferred from the DNA. The table includes tens of thousands of clones, 82% detected once. This sample was taken from a study of blood T cell repertoires in COVID-19. Study background: From the United States, Italy and Spain came samples of acute and convalescent COVID-19. T cells, B-cell-depleted T cells, or PBMCs supplied cDNA or gDNA.

Sequencing input: peripheral blood. The genes are TRBV5-1 and TRBJ2-6, with a possible D match to TRBD1 (5 bases). The TCR sequence derives from a man older than 75 with active COVID-19. The chain's CDR3 is CASSEQGSGANVLTF. For the CDR3, the DNA is TGCGCCAGCAGCGAGCAGGGATCCGGGGCCAACGTCCTGACTTTC.